This TCR beta chain was sequenced for a study of cytomegalovirus exposure and HLA in healthy donors. Whole-study findings and limits: A list of roughly 160 TCR beta chains associated with cytomegalovirus was given.

In the case of this clone: Its antigen is unknown.

Germline CDR1 is SGHKS and CDR2 is YYEKEE (reference sequence). The CDR3 runs to 15 residues. The V end lost 0 bases, the J end lost 1 base, and 11 bases lay between the germline ends. Donors consisted of healthy bone marrow donors. Sampled while nominally healthy, donors likely had unrecorded immune exposures. PCR employed 60 Vbeta and 13 Jbeta primers. The protocol was immunoSEQ multiplex PCR, while the TCRdb copy is restricted to in-frame clones and leaves out a portion. The repertoire has roughly 230,000 clones, about nine tenths of them found once; the top ten carry about 1.8%. Specimen: PBMCs. This TCR was recovered from a girl aged 2-10 years in good health and CMV-seronegative. The chain links TRBV5-5 to TRBJ2-7; a weak D match, TRBD1 (7 bases). The CDR3 here is CASSLGGTASYEQYF. CDR3 coding DNA: TGTGCCAGCAGCTTGGGCGGGACAGCTTCCTACGAGCAGTACTTC.